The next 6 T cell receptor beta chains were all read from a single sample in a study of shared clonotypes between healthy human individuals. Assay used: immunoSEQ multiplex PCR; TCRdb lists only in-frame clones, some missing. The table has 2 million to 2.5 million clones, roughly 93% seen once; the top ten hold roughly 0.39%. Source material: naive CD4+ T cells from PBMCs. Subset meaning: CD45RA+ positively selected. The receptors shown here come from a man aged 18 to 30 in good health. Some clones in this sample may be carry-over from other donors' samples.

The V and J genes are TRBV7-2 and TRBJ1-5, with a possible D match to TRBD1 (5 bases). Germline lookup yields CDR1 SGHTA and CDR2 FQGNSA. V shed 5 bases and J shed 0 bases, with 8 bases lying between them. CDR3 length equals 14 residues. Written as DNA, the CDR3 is TGTGCCAGCAGCATAGGGGATAGCAATCAGCCCCAGCATTTT. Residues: CASSIGDSNQPQHF.

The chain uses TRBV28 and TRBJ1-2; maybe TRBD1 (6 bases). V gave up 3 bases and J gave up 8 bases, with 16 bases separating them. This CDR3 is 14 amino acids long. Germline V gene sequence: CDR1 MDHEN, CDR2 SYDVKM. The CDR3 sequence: CASSLGTTGFGYTF. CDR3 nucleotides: TGTGCCAGCAGTTTGGGGACCACAGGGTTCGGCTACACCTTC.

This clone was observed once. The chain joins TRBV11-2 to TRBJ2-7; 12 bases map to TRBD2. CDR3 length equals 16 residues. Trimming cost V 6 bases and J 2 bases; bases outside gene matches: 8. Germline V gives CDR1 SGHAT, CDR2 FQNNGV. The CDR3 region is CASSSLAGGFAYEQYF. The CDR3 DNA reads TGTGCCAGCAGTTCACTAGCGGGAGGATTTGCCTACGAGCAGTACTTC.

The CDR3 spells CASTEPYSGANVLTF. For the CDR3, the DNA is TGTGCCAGTACCGAACCGTACTCTGGGGCCAACGTCCTGACTTTC. This chain connects TRBV19 to TRBJ2-6; the D is unclear. Trimming took 7 bases from V and 0 from J, leaving 10 bases between them. From germline, CDR1 is LNHDA and CDR2 SQIVND (reference sequence). This CDR3 is 15 amino acids long.

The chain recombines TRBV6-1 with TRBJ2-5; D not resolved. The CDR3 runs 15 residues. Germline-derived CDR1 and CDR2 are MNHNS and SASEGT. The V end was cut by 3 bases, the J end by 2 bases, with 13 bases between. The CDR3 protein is CASSEPQFRQETQYF. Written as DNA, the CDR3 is TGTGCCAGCAGTGAGCCCCAGTTCAGGCAAGAGACCCAGTACTTC.

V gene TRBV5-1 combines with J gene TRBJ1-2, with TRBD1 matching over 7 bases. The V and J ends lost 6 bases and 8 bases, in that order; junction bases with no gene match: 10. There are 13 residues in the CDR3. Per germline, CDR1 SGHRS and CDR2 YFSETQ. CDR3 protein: CASNQGDITGYTF. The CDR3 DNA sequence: TGCGCCAGCAACCAGGGGGACATAACGGGCTACACCTTC.